Following are 31 T cell receptor beta chains from one sample sequenced in a study of T cell repertoires in cytomegalovirus infection. TCRdb re-analysed the reads in MiXCR, keeping a single row per CDR3 protein. This table has roughly 640,000 distinct CDR3 sequences, about 24% appearing once. Sequences were obtained from CD8+ T cells from PBMCs. The receptor set was obtained from a human donor in good health (CMV status not recorded). Some clones in this sample may be carry-over from other donors' samples.

The chain is built from TRBV28 and TRBJ2-7, with 9 nucleotides matching TRBD1. The J segment lost 3 bases and the V segment lost 4 bases, leaving 19 bases of the junction unmatched. The V gene's germline CDR1 is MDHEN and CDR2 SYDVKM. There are 19 residues in the CDR3. Here the CDR3 DNA reads TGTGCCAGCAGTTCCCCTTACCGGACCGGGACAGGGTCAAACTACGAGCAGTACGTC. Translated: CASSSPYRTGTGSNYEQYV.

The rearrangement links TRBV6-1 to TRBJ2-4, with a weak D call TRBD1 (7 bases). Between the trimmed V and J ends, which lost 10 bases and 6 bases, there was a span of 16 bases. CDR3 length: 13 residues. Germline values: CDR1 MNHNS, CDR2 SASEGT. The CDR3 bases are TGTGCCACGCAGGGGGAGGCTAGAAACATTCAGTACTTC. It translates to CATQGEARNIQYF.

This chain connects TRBV6-4 to TRBJ2-6; no clear D. The CDR3 runs to 14 residues. V was pared by 2 bases and J by 1 base, with 3 bases between. Germline V gene lookup returns CDR1 MRHNA and CDR2 SNTAGT. The CDR3 DNA follows: TGTGCCAGCAGTGACATATCTGGGGCCAACGTCCTGACTTTC. Amino acids: CASSDISGANVLTF.

This clonotype came up a few times. V is TRBV28 and J is TRBJ1-6, with no clear D. The CDR3 loop spans 12 amino acids. With 6 bases removed from V and 14 bases from J, the gap between germline ends came to 14 bases. Germline-derived CDR1 and CDR2 are MDHEN and SYDVKM. The CDR3 sequence: CASSSKKMALHF. CDR3 in DNA: TGTGCCAGCAGCTCAAAGAAAATGGCCCTCCACTTT.

There are many counts of this clonotype. The chain employs TRBV7-6 and TRBJ1-1; tentatively, D is TRBD1 (5 bases). The CDR3 has 15 residues. Trimming removed 3 bases from V and 3 bases from J, with 14 bases in between. The germline CDR1 and CDR2 sequences are SGHVS and FNYEAQ. The CDR3 nucleotides are TGTGCCAGCAGCTTGAACTGGGGGAGGGACACTGAAGCTTTCTTT. This encodes CASSLNWGRDTEAFF.

The chain couples TRBV4-2 to TRBJ2-1; 14 bases fit TRBD2. After removal of 0 bases from V and 4 bases from J, the junction contained 2 bases not matched to a gene. This CDR3 is built from 17 residues. CDR1 LGHNA and CDR2 YNFKEQ come from the germline V gene. Here the CDR3 reads CASSQDRTSGGYNEQFF. CDR3 coding DNA: TGTGCCAGCAGCCAAGATCGGACTAGCGGGGGGTACAATGAGCAGTTCTTC.

The genes are TRBV4-3 and TRBJ1-1; 7 nucleotides agree with TRBD1. The CDR3 covers 15 residues. Germline CDR1 and CDR2: LGHNA and YSLEER. The J segment lost 8 bases and the V segment lost 2 bases, leaving 11 bases of the junction unmatched. The CDR3 spells CASSQPGTAKKEAFF. The CDR3 DNA sequence: TGCGCCAGCAGCCAACCCGGGACAGCGAAAAAGGAAGCTTTCTTT.

A word on this clonotype: The conserved phenylalanine or tryptophan is not found at the CDR3 terminus, so this likely reflects a read error. CDR3 amino acids: CASSLMASGVNEQFS. DNA of the CDR3: TGTGCCAGCAGCTTGATGGCTAGCGGAGTAAATGAGCAGTTCTCC. The chain recombines TRBV5-8 with TRBJ2-1; 7 nucleotides align to TRBD2. The CDR3 has 15 residues. In germline, CDR1 is SGHTS, CDR2 YDEGEE. V lost 1 base to trimming and J lost 7 bases; unmatched junction nucleotides: 8.

The V call is TRBV6-5, the J call TRBJ1-5, with unresolved D. Trimming stripped 4 bases from V and 2 bases from J, with 12 bases between. CDR1 MNHEY and CDR2 SVGAGI come from the germline V gene. The CDR3 loop spans 15 amino acids. In DNA, the CDR3 is TGTGCCAGCAGTTTCGCGTACACGGGCAATCAGCCCCAGCATTTT. Protein product: CASSFAYTGNQPQHF.

This clonotype showed up just a few times. This chain uses TRBV29-1 with TRBJ2-7; unclear D gene. Trimming removed 4 bases from V and 5 bases from J, with 9 bases in between. CDR3 size: 11 residues. Looked up from germline, CDR1 is SQVTM and CDR2 is ANQGSEA. CDR3 loop: CSVGPLDEQYF. In DNA, the CDR3 is TGCAGCGTTGGCCCTCTTGACGAGCAGTACTTC.

This clonotype came up many times. The chain employs TRBV11-3 and TRBJ1-1; TRBD1 is a possible D gene (5 bases). CDR1 is SGHNT and CDR2 is YENEEA in the germline V gene. The CDR3 totals 14 residues. V shed 5 bases and J shed 0 bases, with 10 bases lying between them. The CDR3 nucleotides are TGTGCCAGCAGCGAGGGACTGATGAACACTGAAGCTTTCTTT. Translation gives CASSEGLMNTEAFF.

This clonotype was detected only a few times. V is TRBV6-2 or TRBV6-3 and J is TRBJ2-7, with D tentatively TRBD2 (5 bases). This CDR3 spans 12 amino acids. Germline-derived CDR1 and CDR2 are MNHEY and SVGEGT. Trimming took off 2 bases at V and 3 bases at J, with 5 bases between the two ends. CDR3 sequence reads: CASSYEGYEQYV. CDR3 DNA: TGTGCCAGCAGTTACGAGGGCTACGAGCAGTACGTC.

The chain combines TRBV7-6 with TRBJ2-5, with TRBD2 matching 12 bases. Trimming cost V 3 bases and J 9 bases; bases outside gene matches: 11. The CDR3 consists of 16 residues. Germline loops: CDR1 SGHVS, CDR2 FNYEAQ. CDR3: CASSLTSGGPWGAQYF. Here the CDR3 DNA reads TGTGCCAGCAGCTTGACTAGCGGGGGCCCGTGGGGGGCCCAGTACTTC.

The chain uses TRBV20-1 and TRBJ1-6; 8 bases match TRBD1. The V segment lost 1 base and the J segment 8 bases; nucleotides outside the gene matches: 13. CDR3 length: 17 amino acids. In germline, CDR1 is DFQATT, CDR2 SNEGSKA (reference sequence). CDR3 protein: CSARAPIRQGTDSPLHF. The CDR3 DNA reads as TGCAGTGCTAGAGCGCCTATAAGACAGGGGACGGATTCACCCCTCCACTTT.

This clonotype has ten or more counts. The genes are TRBV29-1 and TRBJ1-1; 7 bases line up with TRBD1. Germline-derived CDR1 and CDR2 are SQVTM and ANQGSEA. The CDR3 length is 12 residues. J was trimmed by 6 bases and V by 6 bases; bases with no gene match: 7. CDR3 DNA: TGCAGCGTCGTGACAGGGAAGGCTGAAGCTTTCTTT. It specifies CSVVTGKAEAFF.

This clonotype was observed a handful of times. CDR3 sequence: CASRNGGTEQFF. The CDR3 DNA is TGTGCCAGCAGAAACGGCGGTACTGAGCAGTTCTTC. The chain combines TRBV7-9 with TRBJ2-1, with D hard to call. The length of the CDR3 is 12 residues. CDR1 SEHNR and CDR2 FQNEAQ come from the germline V gene (reference sequence). Trimming removed 6 bases from V and 9 bases from J, with 12 bases in between.

The table lists this clonotype with many counts. This chain joins TRBV28 and TRBJ2-5; 9 positions match TRBD1. V lost 5 bases, J lost 4 bases, and 8 bases stayed unmatched. The CDR3 contains 15 residues. Germline CDR1 MDHEN, CDR2 SYDVKM. The CDR3 sequence: CASSGDREYGETQYF. The CDR3 DNA follows: TGTGCCAGCAGTGGGGACAGGGAGTATGGAGAGACCCAGTACTTC.

The V and J genes are TRBV6-6 and TRBJ2-2; tentative D call: TRBD2 (6 bases). Germline loops: CDR1 MNHNY, CDR2 SVGAGI (reference sequence). The CDR3 covers 15 residues. V was shortened by 4 bases and J by 4 bases, with 13 bases between the two germline ends. The CDR3 protein is CASSWTGRGTGELFF. CDR3 bases: TGTGCCAGCAGTTGGACGGGGCGGGGCACCGGGGAGCTGTTTTTT.

This clonotype was counted ten times or more. The V call is TRBV7-8, the J call TRBJ1-3; D gene unclear. The CDR3 covers 15 residues. CDR1 and CDR2 from the germline V gene are SGHVS and FQNEAQ. V lost 5 bases to trimming and J lost 0 bases, with 11 bases between them. The DNA of the CDR3 is TGTGCCAGCAGCCTCCGACTGAGCTCTGGAAACACCATATATTTT. This gives the protein CASSLRLSSGNTIYF. The variable domain in full, with the rest retrieved from reference TRBV7-8 and TRBJ1-3, is GAGVSQSPRYKVAKRGQDVALRCDPISGHVSLFWYQQALGQGPEFLTYFQNEAQLDKSGLPSDRFFAERPEGSVSTLKIQRTQQEDSAVYLCASSLRLSSGNTIYFGEGSWLTVV.

The rearrangement links TRBV20-1 to TRBJ2-1; 8 nucleotides line up with TRBD2. The ends lost 3 bases at V and 0 bases at J; junction bases unmatched: 1. The CDR3 contains 14 residues. Germline V gene sequence: CDR1 DFQATT, CDR2 SNEGSKA (reference sequence). This CDR3 reads CSASSGASYNEQFF. The CDR3 DNA sequence: TGCAGTGCTAGTAGCGGGGCCTCCTACAATGAGCAGTTCTTC.

The chain links TRBV7-6 to TRBJ2-7, with unresolved D. This CDR3 spans 15 amino acids. Germline CDR1 SGHVS, CDR2 FNYEAQ. The V and J ends lost 5 bases and 0 bases respectively, with 14 bases between them. CDR3: CASSPVIGLSYEQYF. CDR3 in DNA: TGTGCCAGCAGCCCGGTAATTGGCCTCTCCTACGAGCAGTACTTC.

The chain carries TRBV6-5 and TRBJ2-7; D is uncertain. Trimming removed 6 bases at V and 2 bases at J, with 29 bases between. Per germline, CDR1 MNHEY and CDR2 SVGAGI. The CDR3 sequence is 19 residues long. CDR3 amino acids: CASSSRRLGRDHKAYEQYF. The CDR3 DNA is TGTGCCAGCAGCAGCAGACGTCTGGGAAGAGATCATAAGGCCTACGAGCAGTACTTC.

The chain is built from TRBV12-3 or TRBV12-4 and TRBJ2-1; D might be TRBD2 (6 bases). The V end was cut by 10 bases, the J end by 1 base, with 17 bases between. The CDR3 runs 15 residues. This CDR3 is CANRAGGRSYNEQFF. The CDR3 DNA follows: TGTGCCAACAGAGCCGGGGGTAGGTCCTACAATGAGCAGTTCTTC.

This clonotype was found many times. The chain uses TRBV7-3 and TRBJ1-6; D call uncertain. V lost 1 base and J 6 bases, leaving 10 bases between the germline ends. Germline V gene sequence: CDR1 SGHTA, CDR2 FQGTGA. The CDR3 covers 15 residues. CDR3 nucleotides: TGTGCCAGCAGCTTAATTTCGGCAGTTAATTCACCCCTCCACTTT. Translated: CASSLISAVNSPLHF.

This clonotype was seen ten or more times. The gene calls are TRBV6-5 and TRBJ1-5; D is unresolved. Trimming stripped 5 bases from V and 2 bases from J, with 13 bases between. CDR1 and CDR2 (germline): MNHEY, SVGAGI. The CDR3 is 15 residues long. CDR3 sequence (DNA): TGTGCCAGCAGTCCCGGACCGGATCGCAATCAGCCCCAGCATTTT. Translated: CASSPGPDRNQPQHF.

The chain recombines TRBV20-1 with TRBJ2-7; D ambiguous. The V gene's germline CDR1 is DFQATT and CDR2 SNEGSKA (reference sequence). The CDR3 covers 9 residues. With 6 bases removed from V and 6 bases from J, the gap between germline ends came to 6 bases. CDR3 loop: CSAGGEQYV. CDR3 bases: TGCAGTGCCGGCGGCGAGCAGTACGTC.

The V call is TRBV4-3, the J call TRBJ1-1; D is possibly TRBD1 (5 bases). The CDR3 contains 13 residues. V lost 10 bases, J lost 10 bases, and 22 bases lay in between. Looked up from germline, CDR1 is LGHNA and CDR2 is YSLEER. Here the CDR3 reads CANSFHDTGGAFF. CDR3 sequence (DNA): TGCGCCAACAGTTTTCATGACACTGGGGGAGCTTTCTTT.

Turning to this clonotype: A single base separates this from a much larger clone, so it may be a read error. The V and J genes are TRBV7-3 and TRBJ2-1; no definite D call. Germline V gene sequence: CDR1 SGHTA, CDR2 FQGTGA. Trimming took 3 bases from V and 11 from J, leaving 11 bases between them. The CDR3 covers 12 residues. CDR3 amino acids: CASSFEGLQQFF. As DNA, the CDR3 is TGTGCCAGCAGCTTTGAAGGTCTACAGCAGTTCTTC.

There are a few counts of this clonotype. V usage is TRBV6-2 or TRBV6-3 and J usage is TRBJ1-5; D unclear. Germline-derived CDR1 and CDR2 are MNHEY and SVGEGT. V was cut by 3 bases and J by 1 base, with 10 bases left in between. This CDR3 is built from 15 residues. CDR3 DNA sequence: TGTGCCAGCAGTTATGGGGTAGGGAGCAATCAGCCCCAGCATTTT. Translating gives CASSYGVGSNQPQHF.

This clonotype was counted many times. The rearrangement joins TRBV7-9 to TRBJ1-2; D may be TRBD1 (6 bases). This CDR3 region has 14 residues. The V gene's germline CDR1 is SEHNR and CDR2 FQNEAQ (reference sequence). Trimming took off 4 bases at V and 8 bases at J, with 17 bases between the two ends. This CDR3 is CASSSGESIGGYTF. CDR3 coding DNA: TGTGCCAGCAGCTCAGGGGAATCTATCGGCGGCTACACCTTC.

The chain links TRBV29-1 to TRBJ1-5; no clear D. The CDR3 sequence is 13 residues long. Looked up from germline, CDR1 is SQVTM and CDR2 is ANQGSEA. Deletions cut 1 base from V and 9 bases from J, with 13 bases between. In DNA, the CDR3 is TGCAGCGTTGAAGTTGGGGTTAGTGGGCCCCAGCATTTT. Encoded protein: CSVEVGVSGPQHF.